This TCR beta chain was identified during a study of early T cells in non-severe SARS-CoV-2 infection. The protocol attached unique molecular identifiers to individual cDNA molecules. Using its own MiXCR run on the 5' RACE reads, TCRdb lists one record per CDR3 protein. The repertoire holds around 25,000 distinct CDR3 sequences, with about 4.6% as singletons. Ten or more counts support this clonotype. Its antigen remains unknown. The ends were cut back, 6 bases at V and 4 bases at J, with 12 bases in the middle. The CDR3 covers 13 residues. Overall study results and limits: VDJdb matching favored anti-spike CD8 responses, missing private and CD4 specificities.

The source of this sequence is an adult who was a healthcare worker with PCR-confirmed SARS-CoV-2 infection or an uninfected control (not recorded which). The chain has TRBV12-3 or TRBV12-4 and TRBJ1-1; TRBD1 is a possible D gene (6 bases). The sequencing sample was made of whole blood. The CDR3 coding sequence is TGTGCCAGCAGCGCCACAGGGTTCACTGAAGCTTTCTTT. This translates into CASSATGFTEAFF.